This T cell receptor beta chain was obtained from a study of molecular identifiers for immune sequencing clone quantification (dated by TCRdb to the late 2010s). About the study as a whole: For a replicate experiment, the RNA from either approximately 20,000 or 100,000 naive CD8 T cells was divided into five aliquots, and four of those aliquots went on to sequencing. CD8 T cells were used in a methods study to benchmark molecular-identifier clustering-based TCR repertoire sequencing (MIDCIRS) and TCR RNA copy counting. Paper-wide results and their limitations: The sizes of highly expanded clones could end up underestimated when identical TCR molecules share a barcode. Spiked-in Jurkat TCR RNA (about ten copies' worth), which is not part of the donor repertoire, was contained in the naive libraries. Modeling estimated about three recovered TCR RNA copies per cell, compared with about 10 by digital PCR, which implies roughly 29% capture efficiency. In CMV-specific effector cells, clones with more than 20 RNA copies accounted for over 98% of molecules, whereas in naive cells such clones accounted for under 1%. Spiked-in Jurkat TCR RNA equal to a single cell's worth was reported to be detectable even within 1,200,000 naive CD8 T cells. When barcode sub-clustering was omitted, TCR diversity was inflated by chimeric consensus sequences, with chimeras reaching as high as 47%.

Many counts were recorded for this clonotype. Its recognized antigen is unknown. No base-level quality is on record; no much larger clone is a single base apart. Inclusive of the bounding cysteine and phenylalanine, the CDR3 is 13 residues long. The DNA shown is the 39-base CDR3, in frame from base 1. Via the germline V gene (reference sequence), CDR1 is SGHKS and CDR2 YYEKEE. The trim is 3 bases for V and 4 bases for J, with a gap of 10 bases between the germline ends. Libraries of naive CD8 T cells were generated from roughly 20,000 to 1,000,000 sorted cells, with 10%, 30% or 50% of the purified RNA used. Naive CD8 T cells were FACS-sorted as CD8+CD4-CCR7+CD45RA+ on a BD FACSAria II into RLT Plus buffer. To test detection sensitivity, Jurkat RNA equivalent to more than 8 TCR copies was spiked into samples of about 18,000-1,000,000 naive CD8 T cells. CD8 T cells were enriched using RosetteSep CD8+ T Cell Enrichment Cocktail and Ficoll-Paque, and the enriched cells then underwent ACK red cell lysis.

The method behind the library was PCR. Sequencing was carried out with an Illumina HiSeq 4000. Bulk TCR libraries were prepared as previously described, using TCR primers listed in Table S5. Total RNA was purified with the Qiagen AllPrep DNA/RNA kit. Reads from multiple sequencing runs of the same library were pooled before analysis. The study's processing was this. Reads were retained only if their TCR constant sequence matched exactly, and those retained reads were trimmed to 150 nt and grouped according to their 12-nt molecular barcodes. Within each barcode group, reads were sub-clustered at a 15% Levenshtein threshold, and quality-weighted consensus sequences were built per RNA molecule. Non-functional sequences were filtered out, along with any lower-count sequence sitting one edit away from another sequence. Barcode sub-clusters with fewer than 20% of the maximum read count were removed, based on fitting two negative binomial distributions. The public reads were reprocessed in TCRdb via fastp at Q25 and MiXCR, keeping in-frame beta chains. Every distinct CDR3 protein forms one entry, paired with its most common genes and DNA. V and J calls and clone size were set by TCRdb, not the authors. Across this sample there are more than 300,000 distinct CDR3 sequences, with about a fifth seen only once. The top ten constitute approximately 0.85% of the sample.

The sequence was collected from a human donor in good health. Some libraries in this study had Jurkat cell RNA spiked in. The sequence links TRBV5-5 to TRBJ1-1, with no reliable assignment of the D segment. Material for sequencing was naive CD8+ T cells from blood, with Jurkat cell RNA spiked in. What this sample's cell subset or site label stands for: FACS-sorted CD8+CD4-CCR7+CD45RA+ naive T cells. The nucleotide sequence is TGTGCCAGCAGCTCGGACCTTATCACTGAAGCTTTCTTT. It translates as CASSSDLITEAFF.